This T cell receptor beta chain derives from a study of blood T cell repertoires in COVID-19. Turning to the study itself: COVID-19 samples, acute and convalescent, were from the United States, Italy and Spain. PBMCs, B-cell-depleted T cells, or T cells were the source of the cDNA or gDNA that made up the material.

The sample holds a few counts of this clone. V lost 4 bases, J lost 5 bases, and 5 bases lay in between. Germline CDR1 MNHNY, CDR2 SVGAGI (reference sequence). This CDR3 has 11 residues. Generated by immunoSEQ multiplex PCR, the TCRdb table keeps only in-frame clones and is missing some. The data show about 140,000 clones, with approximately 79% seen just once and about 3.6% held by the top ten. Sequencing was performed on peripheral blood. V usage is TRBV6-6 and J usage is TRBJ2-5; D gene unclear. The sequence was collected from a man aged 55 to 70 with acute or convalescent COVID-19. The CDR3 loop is CASSFQETQYF. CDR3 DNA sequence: TGTGCCAGCAGTTTTCAGGAGACCCAGTACTTC.